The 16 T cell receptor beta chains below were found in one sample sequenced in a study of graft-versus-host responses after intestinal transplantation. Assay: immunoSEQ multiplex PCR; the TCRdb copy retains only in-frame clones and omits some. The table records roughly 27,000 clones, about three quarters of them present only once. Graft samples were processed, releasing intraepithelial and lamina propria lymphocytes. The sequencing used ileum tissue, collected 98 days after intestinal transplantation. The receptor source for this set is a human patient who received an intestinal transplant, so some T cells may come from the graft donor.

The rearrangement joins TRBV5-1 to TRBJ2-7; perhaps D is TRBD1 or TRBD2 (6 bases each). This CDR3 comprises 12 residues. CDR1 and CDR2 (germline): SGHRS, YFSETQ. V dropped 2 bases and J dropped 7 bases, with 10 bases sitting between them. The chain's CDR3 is CASSLGGREQYF. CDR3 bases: TGCGCCAGCAGCTTAGGGGGGCGGGAGCAGTACTTC.

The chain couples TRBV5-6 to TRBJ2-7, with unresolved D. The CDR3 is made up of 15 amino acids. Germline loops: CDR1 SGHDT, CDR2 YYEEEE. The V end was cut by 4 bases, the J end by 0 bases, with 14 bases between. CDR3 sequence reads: CASSLLLHLSYEQYF. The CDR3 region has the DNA TGTGCCAGCAGCCTCTTACTCCACCTCTCCTACGAGCAGTACTTC.

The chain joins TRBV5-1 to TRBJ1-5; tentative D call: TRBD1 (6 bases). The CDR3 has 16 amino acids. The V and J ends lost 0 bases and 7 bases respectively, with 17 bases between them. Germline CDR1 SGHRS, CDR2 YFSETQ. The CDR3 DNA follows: TGCGCCAGCAGCTTGGCGGGACACAGCCTTCGGCAGCCCCAGCATTTT. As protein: CASSLAGHSLRQPQHF.

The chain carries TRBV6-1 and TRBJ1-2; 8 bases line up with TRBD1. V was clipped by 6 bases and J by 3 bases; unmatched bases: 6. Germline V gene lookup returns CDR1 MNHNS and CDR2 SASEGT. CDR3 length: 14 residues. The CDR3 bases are TGTGCCAGCAGATTGACAGGGGCTTACTATGGCTACACCTTC. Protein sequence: CASRLTGAYYGYTF.

DNA for the CDR3: TGTGCCAGCAGTGATACTAGCGGGGGGGCCGGGACCGGGGAGCTGTTTTTT. Amino acids: CASSDTSGGAGTGELFF. The V gene is TRBV2, the J gene TRBJ2-2; 13 nucleotides align to TRBD2. CDR1 SNHLY and CDR2 FYNNEI come from the germline V gene. V lost 3 bases to trimming and J lost 5 bases; unmatched junction nucleotides: 6. The CDR3 totals 17 residues.

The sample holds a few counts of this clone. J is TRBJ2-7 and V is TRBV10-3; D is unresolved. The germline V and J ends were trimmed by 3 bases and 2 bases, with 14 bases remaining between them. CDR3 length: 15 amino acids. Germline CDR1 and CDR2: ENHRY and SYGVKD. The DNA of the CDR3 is TGTGCCATCAGTGACTGGGTGGAAAGCGCCTACGAGCAGTACTTC. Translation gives CAISDWVESAYEQYF.

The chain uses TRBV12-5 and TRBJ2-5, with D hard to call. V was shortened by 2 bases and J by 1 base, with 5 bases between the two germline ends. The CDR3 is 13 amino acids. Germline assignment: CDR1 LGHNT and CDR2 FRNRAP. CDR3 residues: CASGLFSQETQYF. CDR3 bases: TGTGCTAGTGGTTTGTTCAGCCAAGAGACCCAGTACTTC.

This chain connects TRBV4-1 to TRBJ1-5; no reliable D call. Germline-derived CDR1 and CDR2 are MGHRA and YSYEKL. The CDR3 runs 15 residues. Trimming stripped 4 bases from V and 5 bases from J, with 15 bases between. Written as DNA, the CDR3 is TGCGCCAGCAGCCCCCAACTGATGGGCCATCAGCCCCAGCATTTT. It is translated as CASSPQLMGHQPQHF.

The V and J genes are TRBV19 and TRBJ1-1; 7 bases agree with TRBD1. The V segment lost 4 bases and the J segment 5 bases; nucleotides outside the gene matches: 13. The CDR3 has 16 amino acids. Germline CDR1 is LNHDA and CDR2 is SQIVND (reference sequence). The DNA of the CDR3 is TGTGCCAGTAGTACCCCAGGGGGATTGGTAAGGACTGAAGCTTTCTTT. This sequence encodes CASSTPGGLVRTEAFF.

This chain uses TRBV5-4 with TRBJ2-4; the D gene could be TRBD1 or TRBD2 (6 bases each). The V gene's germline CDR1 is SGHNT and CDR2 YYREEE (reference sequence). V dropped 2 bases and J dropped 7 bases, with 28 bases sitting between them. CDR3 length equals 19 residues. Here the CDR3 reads CASSFHLGPGGLGGNIQYF. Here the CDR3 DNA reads TGTGCCAGCAGCTTTCACCTGGGACCCGGGGGCCTTGGAGGGAACATTCAGTACTTC.

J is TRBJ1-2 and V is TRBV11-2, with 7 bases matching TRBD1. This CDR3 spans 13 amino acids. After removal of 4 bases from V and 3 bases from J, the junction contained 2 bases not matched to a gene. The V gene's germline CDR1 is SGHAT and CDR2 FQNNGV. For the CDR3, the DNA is TGTGCCAGCAGCTCTACAGGGGACTATGGCTACACCTTC. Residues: CASSSTGDYGYTF.

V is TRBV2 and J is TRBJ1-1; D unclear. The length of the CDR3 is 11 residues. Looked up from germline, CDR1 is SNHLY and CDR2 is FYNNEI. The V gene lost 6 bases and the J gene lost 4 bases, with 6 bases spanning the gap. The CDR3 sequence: CASSRSTEAFF. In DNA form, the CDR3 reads TGTGCCAGCAGCAGGAGCACTGAAGCTTTCTTT. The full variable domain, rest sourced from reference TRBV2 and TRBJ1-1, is EPEVTQTPSHQVTQMGQEVILRCVPISNHLYFYWYRQILGQKVEFLVSFYNNEISEKSEIFDDQFSVERPDGSNFTLKIRSTKLEDSAMYFCASSRSTEAFFGQGTRLTVV.

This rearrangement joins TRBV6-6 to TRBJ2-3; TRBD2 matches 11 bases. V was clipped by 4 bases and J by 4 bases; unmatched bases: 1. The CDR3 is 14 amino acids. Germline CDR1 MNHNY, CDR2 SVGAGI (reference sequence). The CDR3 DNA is TGTGCCAGCAGTTTAGCGGGGGGGCCAGATACGCAGTATTTT. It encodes CASSLAGGPDTQYF.

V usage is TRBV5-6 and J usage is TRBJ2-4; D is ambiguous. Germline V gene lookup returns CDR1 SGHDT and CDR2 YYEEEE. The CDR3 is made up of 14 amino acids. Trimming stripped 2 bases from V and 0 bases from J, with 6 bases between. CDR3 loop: CASSFSGAKNIQYF. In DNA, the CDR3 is TGTGCCAGCAGCTTTTCGGGAGCCAAAAACATTCAGTACTTC. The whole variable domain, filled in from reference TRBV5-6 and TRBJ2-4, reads DAGVTQSPTHLIKTRGQQVTLRCSPKSGHDTVSWYQQALGQGPQFIFQYYEEEERQRGNFPDRFSGHQFPNYSSELNVNALLLGDSALYLCASSFSGAKNIQYFGAGTRLSVL.

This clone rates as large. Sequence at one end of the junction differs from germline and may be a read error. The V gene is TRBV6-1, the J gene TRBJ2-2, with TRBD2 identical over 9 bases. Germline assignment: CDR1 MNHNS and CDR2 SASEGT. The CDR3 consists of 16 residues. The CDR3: CASREAAGGYFGELFF. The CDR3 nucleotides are TGTGCCAGCAGGGAAGCGGCGGGGGGGTATTTCGGGGAGCTGTTTTTT.

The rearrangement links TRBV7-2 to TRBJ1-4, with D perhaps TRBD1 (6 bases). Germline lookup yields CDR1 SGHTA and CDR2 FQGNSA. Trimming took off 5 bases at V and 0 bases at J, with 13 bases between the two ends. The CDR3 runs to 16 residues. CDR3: CASSLGGGPTNEKLFF. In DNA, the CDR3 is TGTGCCAGCAGCCTCGGCGGGGGCCCAACTAATGAAAAACTGTTTTTT.